This TCR beta chain came from a study of blood T cells in healthy people across ages. Regarding the study as a whole: Age showed a roughly linear inverse relationship with TCR beta diversity per million T cells.

In terms of origin and age, donors were healthy Caucasian individuals from Russia aged about 6 to 90. Trimming pared 1 base from V and 2 bases from J, leaving 12 bases between. Germline CDR1 KGHSH, CDR2 LQKENI. The CDR3 extends over 16 amino acids. Using a J-beta primer mix together with a sample-barcoded 5' primer, a second PCR was run for roughly 7 to 11 cycles. With 12 random nucleotides, a template-switch adaptor tagged each individual cDNA molecule. TCRdb re-analysed the 5' RACE reads in MiXCR, keeping a single row per CDR3 protein. This table holds some 1.1 million distinct CDR3 sequences, roughly two fifths found once. Concerning this clonotype: Antigen: not known.

V gene TRBV18 combines with J gene TRBJ1-3, with D possibly matching TRBD1 (6 bases). The sample was blood. The TCR sequence derives from a young man in good health. CDR3 nucleotides: TGTGCCAGCTCACCACGGCAGGGGAGGACTGGAAACACCATATATTTT. Its protein is CASSPRQGRTGNTIYF.